These T cell receptor beta chains were read from a single sample in a study of OX40 agonist ivuxolimab in advanced cancers. Profiling relied on immunoSEQ multiplex PCR, and the TCRdb table lists in-frame clones only, not all of them. The repertoire consists of roughly 40,000 clones, with roughly 84% occurring once and the leading ten covering roughly 13%. The input for sequencing was CD4+ or CD8+ T cells sorted from blood, taken in a trial of the OX40 agonist ivuxolimab. Receptors originate from an adult with an advanced solid tumor such as melanoma, head and neck, liver or kidney cancer. The CDR3 runs from the conserved cysteine through the conserved F or W. D genes are given only for firm matches. Clone size, where shown, is once, few, many, or a class for clones that have expanded.

-	14	-	TRBJ1-2	TRBV7-9	CATGQPGFNYGYTF	TGTGCCACGGGGCAGCCTGGATTTAACTATGGCTACACCTTC
few	16	-	TRBJ1-2	TRBV6-5	CASSYSGGKTNYGYTF	TGTGCCAGCAGTTACTCCGGTGGGAAGACTAACTATGGCTACACCTTC
-	14	TRBD1	TRBJ1-1	TRBV10-1	CASRRDRVDTEAFF	TGCGCCAGCAGGCGGGACAGGGTGGACACTGAAGCTTTCTTT
once	11	-	TRBJ2-7	TRBV11-2	CASSPQFEQYF	TGTGCCAGCAGCCCCCAATTCGAGCAGTACTTC
-	13	-	TRBJ2-2	TRBV9	CASSAASAGELFF	TGTGCCAGCAGCGCGGCTTCGGCCGGGGAGCTGTTTTTT
-	14	-	TRBJ2-5	TRBV5-4	CASSLVAQLETQYF	TGTGCCAGCAGCTTGGTGGCCCAATTAGAGACCCAGTACTTC
-	16	-	TRBJ1-1	TRBV30	CAWSVGGGPRGAEAFF	TGTGCCTGGAGTGTGGGTGGGGGCCCTCGGGGGGCTGAAGCTTTCTTT
-	15	TRBD1	TRBJ2-7	TRBV27	CASRGTGGGWWEQYF	TGTGCCAGCAGGGGGACAGGGGGCGGGTGGTGGGAGCAGTACTTC
-	13	-	TRBJ1-5	TRBV6-1	CASRALARQPQHF	TGTGCCAGCAGGGCCTTAGCACGGCAGCCCCAGCATTTT
-	13	-	TRBJ2-7	TRBV28	CASSLGPRREQYF	TGTGCCAGCAGTCTTGGACCCCGGCGCGAGCAGTACTTC
-	12	-	TRBJ2-1	TRBV2	CASSGDYNEQFF	TGTGCCAGCAGTGGGGACTACAATGAGCAGTTCTTC
few	14	-	TRBJ1-4	TRBV29-1	CSVSPGPTNEKLFF	TGCAGCGTTTCTCCAGGTCCGACTAATGAAAAACTGTTTTTT
-	14	TRBD2	TRBJ2-1	TRBV5-1	CASSLAAGANEQFF	TGCGCCAGCAGCTTGGCGGCGGGAGCCAATGAGCAGTTCTTC
once	21	TRBD2	TRBJ2-1	TRBV19	CASSYRFGTSGTSSSYNEQFF	TGTGCCAGTAGTTACCGCTTCGGGACTAGCGGGACCTCCAGCTCCTACAATGAGCAGTTCTTC
-	16	TRBD2	TRBJ2-5	TRBV5-4	CASSFVPSGSQETQYF	TGTGCCAGCAGCTTCGTGCCTAGCGGATCCCAAGAGACCCAGTACTTC
-	16	-	TRBJ2-2	TRBV4-1	CASSQARLTNTGELFF	TGCGCCAGCAGCCAAGCCAGGTTAACGAACACCGGGGAGCTGTTTTTT
-	14	-	TRBJ2-1	TRBV29-1	CSVSAGTSYNEQFF	TGCAGCGTTTCGGCGGGGACATCCTACAATGAGCAGTTCTTC
-	16	-	TRBJ1-6	TRBV7-9	CASSPIARQDNSPLHF	TGTGCCAGCAGCCCAATTGCCCGACAGGATAATTCACCCCTCCACTTT
-	15	TRBD2	TRBJ2-7	TRBV19	CASMASGRGSYEQYF	TGTGCCAGTATGGCTAGCGGGAGGGGGTCTTACGAGCAGTACTTC
-	14	TRBD1	TRBJ2-2	TRBV2	CASSRDRGSGELFF	TGTGCCAGCAGTCGGGACAGGGGGTCCGGGGAGCTGTTTTTT
-	11	TRBD1	TRBJ1-1	TRBV11-2	CASSRDSEAFF	TGTGCCAGCAGCCGGGACAGTGAAGCTTTCTTT
-	15	-	TRBJ1-5	TRBV18	CASRSGGSGNQPQHF	TGTGCCAGCAGATCGGGGGGGAGCGGCAATCAGCCCCAGCATTTT
-	16	TRBD1	TRBJ1-2	TRBV11-2	CASSPGDRLLFSGYTF	TGTGCCAGCAGCCCCGGGGACAGGCTACTATTTTCTGGCTACACCTTC
-	14	-	TRBJ2-6	TRBV19	CASSMLGGANVLTF	TGTGCCAGTAGTATGCTGGGTGGGGCCAACGTCCTGACTTTC
-	18	TRBD2	TRBJ2-2	TRBV6-1	CASSVTRTSGTNTGELFF	TGTGCCAGCAGTGTTACCCGTACTAGCGGGACGAACACCGGGGAGCTGTTTTTT
few	16	-	TRBJ2-7	TRBV7-9	CASSPPLTRDRYEQYF	TGTGCCAGCAGCCCCCCCCTTACACGGGACCGCTACGAGCAGTACTTC
-	16	-	TRBJ1-2	TRBV4-1	CASSHGMGAVKGGYTF	TGCGCCAGCAGCCATGGAATGGGGGCGGTGAAGGGGGGCTACACCTTC
medium-sized	15	TRBD2	TRBJ2-1	TRBV6-4	CASSEAAGGSSEQFF	TGTGCCAGCAGTGAGGCGGCGGGAGGCTCAAGTGAGCAGTTCTTC
-	15	-	TRBJ2-5	TRBV10-2	CASSESERREETQYF	TGCGCCAGCAGTGAGTCGGAACGGAGAGAAGAGACCCAGTACTTC
-	13	-	TRBJ1-1	TRBV28	CASSLRDTSEAFF	TGTGCCAGCAGTTTACGGGACACTAGTGAAGCTTTCTTT
-	15	-	TRBJ2-5	TRBV6-6	CASSYTTGWQETQYF	TGTGCCAGCAGTTACACAACAGGGTGGCAAGAGACCCAGTACTTC
-	15	TRBD2	TRBJ2-2	TRBV6-6	CASSPGRLNTGELFF	TGTGCCAGCAGCCCCGGGAGGTTGAACACCGGGGAGCTGTTTTTT
-	13	-	TRBJ2-2	TRBV11-2	CASSFRVTGELFF	TGTGCCAGCAGCTTTAGGGTCACCGGGGAGCTGTTTTTT
-	15	-	TRBJ2-6	TRBV28	CATGTHPSGANVLTF	TGTGCCACCGGGACCCATCCCTCTGGGGCCAACGTCCTGACTTTC
-	13	-	TRBJ2-7	TRBV2	CASKGGREGEQYF	TGTGCCAGCAAGGGGGGCAGGGAAGGGGAGCAGTACTTC
-	15	TRBD2	TRBJ2-1	TRBV28	CASRLAGVVYNEQFF	TGTGCCAGCCGATTAGCGGGAGTAGTGTACAATGAGCAGTTCTTC
-	14	TRBD1	TRBJ2-5	TRBV28	CASSRDSPVQEQYF	TGTGCCAGCAGCCGGGACAGCCCTGTTCAAGAGCAGTACTTC
-	14	-	TRBJ1-2	TRBV19	CASRYGEINYGYTF	TGTGCCAGTAGGTACGGAGAAATAAACTATGGCTACACCTTC
-	16	-	TRBJ2-6	TRBV14	CASSQGGFSGANVLTF	TGTGCCAGCAGCCAAGGAGGGTTCTCTGGGGCCAACGTCCTGACTTTC
few	13	TRBD1	TRBJ1-2	TRBV19	CASSTDRAYGYTF	TGTGCCAGTAGTACCGACAGGGCCTATGGCTACACCTTC
-	14	TRBD2	TRBJ2-2	TRBV19	CATKSGRATGELFF	TGTGCCACAAAGAGCGGGAGGGCCACCGGGGAGCTGTTTTTT
-	14	TRBD1	TRBJ2-1	TRBV27	CASSPTDRFHEQFF	TGTGCCAGCAGTCCGACGGACAGGTTCCATGAGCAGTTCTTC
-	14	-	TRBJ1-5	TRBV11-2	CASSLGGKYQPQHF	TGTGCCAGCAGCTTAGGTGGCAAATATCAGCCCCAGCATTTT
-	12	TRBD1	TRBJ1-2	TRBV5-4	CASGTGGYGYTF	TGTGCCAGCGGGACAGGGGGCTATGGCTACACCTTC
-	11	-	TRBJ2-5	TRBV20-1	CSARVGETQYF	TGCAGTGCTAGAGTAGGGGAGACCCAGTACTTC
-	12	-	TRBJ2-7	TRBV28	CASRTDSRGQYF	TGTGCCAGCAGGACGGACTCGAGAGGGCAGTACTTC
-	13	-	TRBJ1-4	TRBV30	CAWLGGVGEKLFF	TGTGCCTGGCTGGGGGGGGTCGGCGAAAAACTGTTTTTT
few	15	-	TRBJ1-1	TRBV27	CASSTWGLADTEAFF	TGTGCCAGCAGTACCTGGGGGCTGGCGGACACTGAAGCTTTCTTT
-	16	-	TRBJ1-2	TRBV6-6	CASSSQGPIARYGYTF	TGTGCCAGCAGTTCTCAGGGCCCGATAGCTAGGTATGGCTACACCTTC
-	14	-	TRBJ2-7	TRBV7-6	CASSPGTQTYEQYF	TGTGCCAGCAGCCCCGGGACACAGACCTACGAGCAGTACTTC
-	13	-	TRBJ1-5	TRBV6-5	CASSYSWGQPQHF	TGTGCCAGCAGTTACTCATGGGGTCAGCCCCAGCATTTT
few	13	-	TRBJ1-1	TRBV11-3	CASGKYRDTEAFF	TGTGCCAGCGGCAAATACCGTGACACTGAAGCTTTCTTT
-	14	TRBD1	TRBJ1-4	TRBV11-2	CASSLGQGREKLFF	TGTGCCAGCAGCTTGGGACAGGGGAGGGAAAAACTGTTTTTT
few	15	TRBD1	TRBJ2-1	TRBV4-2	CASSQGQDSYNEQFF	TGTGCCAGCAGCCAGGGACAGGACTCCTACAATGAGCAGTTCTTC
-	13	-	TRBJ2-4	TRBV6-6	CASVEGSKNIQYF	TGTGCCAGCGTCGAGGGGAGCAAAAACATTCAGTACTTC
-	15	-	TRBJ2-7	TRBV5-1	CASSFSKPGPYEQYF	TGCGCCAGCAGCTTTTCCAAACCGGGACCCTACGAGCAGTACTTC
-	14	-	TRBJ1-5	TRBV30	CAWSAGARGQPQHF	TGTGCCTGGAGTGCCGGGGCGCGAGGTCAGCCCCAGCATTTT
-	14	TRBD1	TRBJ1-2	TRBV5-1	CASRKPGTGGGYTF	TGCGCCAGCAGGAAACCCGGTACAGGGGGTGGCTACACCTTC
-	15	-	TRBJ1-1	TRBV19	CASSLPDTEGTEAFF	TGTGCCAGTAGTCTCCCCGATACGGAGGGCACTGAAGCTTTCTTT